This T cell receptor beta chain is drawn from a study of T cell repertoires in aging, cancer and after chemotherapy (dated by TCRdb to about 2019). About the study as a whole: The donors fell into six age groups ranging from 30 or younger to 70 or older, and each group had at least three individuals. Several million TCR reads were contained in the full dataset. Peripheral blood TCR beta repertoires from healthy donors and cancer patients were profiled to examine immunoaging and T cell reconstitution after chemotherapy. Alongside some 98 healthy donors serving as a reference group, the cohort included approximately 210 cancer patients, of whom more than 85 had hematological cancers and some 130 had solid cancers. In the solid tumor group, paired pre- and post-chemotherapy samples were obtained from brain tumor (glioblastoma) patients receiving temozolomide-based therapy.

What the authors observed across the whole study: According to the authors, the repertoire data do not permit conclusions about immunological memory after chemotherapy. Significantly lower blood TCR diversity and higher clonality were observed in untreated patients with hematological or solid cancers than in age-matched healthy donors. Median generation probability increased over the chemotherapy interval in both cancer cohorts, suggesting repertoire reconstitution through rebound thymic output. In healthy donors, the drop in TCR diversity with age came mainly from a loss of richness, whereas in cancer patients a loss of evenness also played a part.

Within its sample, this clonotype is medium-sized (0.01 to 0.1%). Its antigen target is currently unknown. Base qualities are missing; no much larger clone stands one base away. Cut back by 3 bases and 0 bases, the V and J ends lie 11 bases apart. The CDR3 runs 15 residues from the cysteine to the phenylalanine. The read is trimmed to its CDR3 DNA, 45 bases read in frame from base 1. The germline V gene provides CDR1 ENHRY and CDR2 SYGVKD. TCR beta rearrangements were amplified from genomic DNA isolated from peripheral blood, not from sorted cells or RNA. Rearranged TRB sequences spanning V, D and J segments were amplified in a multiplex touch-down PCR with a mixed TRB-A/B primer pool. Illumina adapters and sample indices were attached to the amplicons in two consecutive PCR reactions using Phusion HS II polymerase. Amplicons were gel-purified using the NucleoSpin Gel and PCR Clean-up kit and were subsequently checked with Qubit and an Agilent 2100 Bioanalyzer. Sequencing of libraries was carried out on an Illumina MiSeq in 600-cycle, single-indexed, paired-end runs. Per the source publication's procedure: TRB sequences were processed with MiXCR versions 2.12 and 3.0.5. Each unique CDR3 nucleotide sequence was treated as one clone, and only productive sequences with two or more reads were kept. The repertoire metrics were Shannon diversity, evenness, clonality (calculated as one minus evenness), and diversity profiles parameterized by alpha from 0 to 5. The IGoR algorithm was used to calculate generation probabilities for clones in the paired samples taken before and after chemotherapy. Through fastp at Q25 and MiXCR, TCRdb rebuilt clones from the public reads, retaining in-frame beta chains. Rows merge per CDR3 protein into single entries with the most common DNA and genes. None of the V and J calls come from the authors' own analysis; TCRdb made them. The sample table shows 1,500 to 2,000 distinct CDR3 sequences, and 20% to 25% are seen once. Jointly, the top ten make up around 19% of the sample.

The TCR originated in a human donor with a solid tumor. The specimen was blood. The rearrangement combines TRBV10-3 with TRBJ2-5; a weak D assignment points to TRBD1 (6 bases agree). The nucleotide sequence reads TGTGCCATCAGTGACAGGGGACGGTACCAAGAGACCCAGTACTTC. It specifies CAISDRGRYQETQYF.